Shown below are 32 T cell receptor beta chains from a single sample sequenced in a study of CD8 T cells in ankylosing spondylitis. TCRdb fed the 5' RACE reads into MiXCR, producing one record per CDR3 protein. The repertoire holds approximately 100,000 distinct CDR3 sequences, with roughly 8.3% as singletons. The sequencing input was blood, either unsorted or a sorted T cell fraction (not recorded which). All receptors derive from a male donor with ankylosing spondylitis or in good health (not recorded which).

This clonotype was detected a few times. This sequence joins TRBV3-1 and TRBJ2-2; TRBD2 matches at 7 bases. V trimming: 2 bases; J trimming: 4 bases; junction bases outside the gene matches: 7. The CDR3 runs 16 residues. Germline CDR1 is LGHDT and CDR2 is YNNKEL (reference sequence). In DNA form, the CDR3 reads TGTGCCAGCAGCCAATCTAGCGGCGATAGCACCGGGGAGCTGTTTTTT. Encoded protein: CASSQSSGDSTGELFF.

This clonotype was seen a handful of times. This sequence joins TRBV23-1 and TRBJ1-1; 8 positions match TRBD1. TRBV23-1 has ORF status, its function being uncertain. With 3 bases clipped from V and 4 bases from J, the junction kept 7 bases outside the gene matches. This CDR3 has 15 residues. The CDR3 DNA reads TGCGCCAGCAGTCAGCCGGGACAGGATCCCACTGAAGCTTTCTTT. Protein sequence: CASSQPGQDPTEAFF.

This clonotype was picked up many times. V and J are TRBV10-3 and TRBJ2-2; maybe TRBD2 (5 bases). The CDR3 is 12 residues long. With 6 bases removed from V and 6 bases from J, the gap between germline ends came to 8 bases. CDR1 is ENHRY, CDR2 SYGVKD, per germline. CDR3 nucleotide sequence: TGTGCCATCAGCTCGAGGGCCGGGGAGCTGTTTTTT. This translates into CAISSRAGELFF.

Many counts were recorded for this clonotype. The J gene is TRBJ2-7, the V gene TRBV20-1, with 8 bases identical to TRBD1. The CDR3 has 13 amino acids. V lost 4 bases and J lost 2; bases outside the gene matches: 4. Germline V gene data show CDR1 as DFQATT and CDR2 as SNEGSKA (reference sequence). In DNA form, the CDR3 reads TGCAGTGCTAAAGGACAGGGAACCTACGAGCAGTACTTC. Protein product: CSAKGQGTYEQYF.

This clonotype has ten or more counts. J is TRBJ1-1 and V is TRBV6-2 or TRBV6-3, with 9 bases aligning to TRBD1. CDR3 length equals 14 residues. V shed 2 bases, J shed 5 bases, and the junction held 3 bases outside the gene matches. CDR1 and CDR2 (germline): MNHEY, SVGEGT. CDR3 residues: CASSYHRGQTEAFF. The CDR3 DNA follows: TGTGCCAGCAGTTACCACAGGGGGCAGACTGAAGCTTTCTTT.

There are a few counts of this clonotype. The chain has TRBV6-2 or TRBV6-3 and TRBJ2-3; 9 nucleotides match TRBD2. The CDR3 extends over 19 amino acids. V lost 4 bases and J lost 8; bases outside the gene matches: 22. CDR1 is MNHEY, CDR2 SVGEGT, per germline. This CDR3 reads CASSLESGRFSPAVGTQYF. The CDR3 DNA follows: TGTGCCAGCAGTTTGGAGAGCGGGAGGTTTTCCCCCGCGGTAGGTACGCAGTATTTT.

This clonotype has at least ten counts. Its ends do not fully match the called genes, so a read error is possible. This chain uses TRBV7-2 with TRBJ2-7, with 7 nucleotides matching TRBD1. CDR3 length equals 15 residues. Germline V gene lookup returns CDR1 SGHTA and CDR2 FQGNSA. This CDR3 reads CASSSRTGFSSEQYF. CDR3 in DNA: TGTGCCAGCAGCTCAAGGACAGGATTCTCCTCCGAGCAGTACTTC.

The rearrangement uses TRBV20-1 and TRBJ1-6; D gene unclear. The ends were cut back, 0 bases at V and 8 bases at J, with 8 bases in the middle. The germline CDR1 and CDR2 sequences are DFQATT and SNEGSKA (reference sequence). This CDR3 comprises 13 residues. The CDR3 reads CSARDPLDSPLHF. The CDR3 nucleotides are TGCAGTGCTAGAGATCCTCTTGATTCACCCCTCCACTTT.

The table lists this clonotype with many counts. The chain employs TRBV9 and TRBJ2-3; tentatively, D is TRBD1 (6 bases). Germline lookup yields CDR1 SGDLS and CDR2 YYNGEE. This CDR3 has 13 amino acids. Trimming pared 3 bases from V and 2 bases from J, leaving 7 bases between. The CDR3 reads CASSGTATDTQYF. CDR3 bases: TGTGCCAGCAGCGGGACAGCCACAGATACGCAGTATTTT.

There are many counts of this clonotype. This sequence joins TRBV15 and TRBJ2-1; D is possibly TRBD2 (6 bases). The V end lost 0 bases, the J end lost 2 bases, and 17 bases lay between the germline ends. Germline values: CDR1 LNHNV, CDR2 YYDKDF (reference sequence). The CDR3 is 18 amino acids. The CDR3 region is CATSRDHPQAGPYNEQFF. CDR3 sequence (DNA): TGTGCCACCAGCAGAGATCACCCCCAAGCGGGCCCCTACAATGAGCAGTTCTTC. Drawing the rest from reference TRBV15 and TRBJ2-1, the complete variable domain is DAMVIQNPRYQVTQFGKPVTLSCSQTLNHNVMYWYQQKSSQAPKLLFHYYDKDFNNEADTPDNFQSRRPNTSFCFLDIRSPGLGDTAMYLCATSRDHPQAGPYNEQFFGPGTRLTVL.

The rearrangement uses TRBV18 and TRBJ2-5; the match to TRBD1 covers 7 bases. Germline V gene lookup returns CDR1 KGHSH and CDR2 LQKENI. There are 14 residues in the CDR3. V dropped 2 bases and J dropped 5; count of bases not matched to a gene: 5. CDR3 DNA sequence: TGTGCCAGCTCACCAGAACAGGGGCAGGAGACCCAGTACTTC. Amino acids: CASSPEQGQETQYF.

This chain connects TRBV5-5 to TRBJ2-3, with D tentatively TRBD1 or TRBD2 (5 bases each). V was pared by 4 bases and J by 2 bases, with 14 bases between. The CDR3 is made up of 15 amino acids. Per the germline V gene, CDR1 is SGHKS and CDR2 is YYEKEE (reference sequence). DNA for the CDR3: TGTGCCAGCAGCCCGGGACCTACCTTCACAGATACGCAGTATTTT. The encoded protein is CASSPGPTFTDTQYF.

This clonotype has a count of ten or more. This chain connects TRBV20-1 to TRBJ2-7, with 10 positions matching TRBD2. V shed 0 bases and J 2 bases; nucleotides not matched to a gene: 10. The germline V gene encodes CDR1 DFQATT and CDR2 SNEGSKA (reference sequence). The CDR3 is 17 residues long. CDR3 sequence reads: CSARDVEGTSGAYEQYF. In DNA form, the CDR3 reads TGCAGTGCTAGAGATGTGGAGGGAACTAGCGGGGCCTACGAGCAGTACTTC.

In this sample, this clonotype turned up many times. V usage is TRBV19 and J usage is TRBJ2-7; no reliable D call. Deletions cut 3 bases from V and 4 bases from J, with 19 bases between. The CDR3 runs to 16 residues. From germline, CDR1 is LNHDA and CDR2 SQIVND (reference sequence). DNA of the CDR3: TGTGCCAGTAGTATGAGGCGAGATCTGATAAGATACGAGCAGTACTTC. Its protein product is CASSMRRDLIRYEQYF. Together with reference TRBV19 and TRBJ2-7, the CDR3 gives the full variable domain: DGGITQSPKYLFRKEGQNVTLSCEQNLNHDAMYWYRQDPGQGLRLIYYSQIVNDFQKGDIAEGYSVSREKKESFPLTVTSAQKNPTAFYLCASSMRRDLIRYEQYFGPGTRLTVT.

In this sample, this clonotype turned up many times. The rearrangement joins TRBV5-1 to TRBJ2-5; D is perhaps TRBD1 (5 bases). Germline V gene lookup returns CDR1 SGHRS and CDR2 YFSETQ. Trimming took off 5 bases at V and 1 base at J, with 24 bases between the two ends. This CDR3 spans 18 amino acids. The CDR3 nucleotides are TGCGCCAGCAGGATAAACAGGCAGAACCAAATCCTCCAAGAGACCCAGTACTTC. Translating gives CASRINRQNQILQETQYF.

At least ten counts were recorded for this clonotype. The V gene is TRBV20-1, the J gene TRBJ2-1; D is possibly TRBD1 (6 bases). The CDR3 is made up of 15 amino acids. Germline V gene data show CDR1 as DFQATT and CDR2 as SNEGSKA (reference sequence). Deletions cut 3 bases from V and 3 bases from J, with 15 bases between. The CDR3 reads CSARPSWTDYNEQFF. For the CDR3, the DNA is TGCAGTGCTAGGCCTTCGTGGACAGACTACAATGAGCAGTTCTTC.

This clonotype has at least ten counts. This chain uses TRBV20-1 with TRBJ2-4; D unresolved. V was pared by 0 bases and J by 8 bases, with 5 bases between. CDR3 length: 11 amino acids. The germline V gene encodes CDR1 DFQATT and CDR2 SNEGSKA (reference sequence). The CDR3 is CSARDQHIQYF. The CDR3 nucleotides read TGCAGTGCTAGAGATCAGCACATTCAGTACTTC.

This clonotype was detected many times. This sequence joins TRBV7-2 and TRBJ2-2; the match to TRBD1 covers 8 bases. This CDR3 spans 16 amino acids. Germline V CDR1 and CDR2: SGHTA, FQGNSA. With V trimmed by 2 bases and J by 8 bases, 10 bases remained unmatched. The CDR3 DNA reads as TGTGCCAGCAGCTTAAATATAGGACAGGGCCAGGGGGAGCTGTTTTTT. As protein: CASSLNIGQGQGELFF.

This clonotype was found many times. The chain links TRBV5-1 to TRBJ1-2; tentative D call: TRBD1 (5 bases). V was shortened by 4 bases and J by 0 bases, with 10 bases between the two germline ends. The CDR3 has 14 residues. CDR1 SGHRS and CDR2 YFSETQ come from the germline V gene. The CDR3, as DNA: TGCGCCAGCAGCGTGGACAAGGCTAACTATGGCTACACCTTC. Its translation is CASSVDKANYGYTF.

This clonotype was counted at least ten times. The rearrangement links TRBV14 to TRBJ2-2; possibly TRBD1 for D (6 bases). Trimming removed 4 bases at V and 1 base at J, with 7 bases between. CDR3 length: 14 amino acids. Germline CDR1 reads SGHDN; CDR2 reads FVKESK. CDR3 loop: CASSPTGNTGELFF. In DNA, the CDR3 is TGTGCCAGCAGCCCGACAGGGAACACCGGGGAGCTGTTTTTT.

This clonotype was observed many times. The J gene is TRBJ2-2, the V gene TRBV7-2; D is unclear. Germline loops: CDR1 SGHTA, CDR2 FQGNSA. The CDR3 is made up of 12 amino acids. The ends were cut back, 6 bases at V and 2 bases at J, with 4 bases in the middle. This CDR3 is CASRFNTGELFF. Written as DNA, the CDR3 is TGTGCCAGCAGGTTTAACACCGGGGAGCTGTTTTTT.

This clonotype was seen at least ten times. The rearrangement uses TRBV5-1 and TRBJ2-5; D is ambiguous. The V end lost 4 bases, the J end lost 3 bases, and 16 bases lay between the germline ends. The germline V gene encodes CDR1 SGHRS and CDR2 YFSETQ. The CDR3 runs 15 residues. The CDR3 nucleotides read TGCGCCAGCAGCACCGACGCCCCGAGGAAAGAGACCCAGTACTTC. This gives the protein CASSTDAPRKETQYF.

There are many counts of this clonotype. The chain employs TRBV6-2 or TRBV6-3 and TRBJ2-7; no firm D call. The CDR3 extends over 14 amino acids. The germline CDR1 and CDR2 sequences are MNHEY and SVGEGT. With 7 bases removed from V and 0 bases from J, the gap between germline ends came to 13 bases. The chain's CDR3 is CASTRAFLSYEQYF. The CDR3 coding sequence is TGTGCCAGCACCCGCGCGTTCCTCTCCTACGAGCAGTACTTC.

This clonotype was seen repeatedly, ten times or more. This chain joins TRBV7-2 and TRBJ1-1; no reliable D call. The CDR3 contains 14 residues. Between the trimmed V and J ends, which lost 5 bases and 1 base, there was a span of 11 bases. Germline loops: CDR1 SGHTA, CDR2 FQGNSA. The chain's CDR3 is CASSSQAPNTEAFF. In nucleotides, the CDR3 is TGTGCCAGCAGCAGCCAAGCCCCGAACACTGAAGCTTTCTTT.

This clonotype was found many times. The V and J genes are TRBV10-3 and TRBJ2-1, with D unresolved. V lost 8 bases and J lost 5, with 10 bases in between. The length of the CDR3 is 12 residues. Germline lookup yields CDR1 ENHRY and CDR2 SYGVKD. The CDR3 coding sequence is TGTGCCATCGCGGAACTGGACAATGAGCAGTTCTTC. Translation: CAIAELDNEQFF.

This clonotype was found many times. The rearrangement joins TRBV7-2 to TRBJ2-7; no definite D call. CDR3 length equals 13 residues. V gave up 0 bases and J gave up 2 bases, with 5 bases separating them. CDR1 and CDR2 from the germline V gene are SGHTA and FQGNSA. CDR3 bases: TGTGCCAGCAGCTTAGCGGTTACCTACGAGCAGTACTTC. Its protein is CASSLAVTYEQYF.

With regard to this clonotype: A clone one base away is much larger, so this may be a read error. The V and J genes are TRBV6-6 and TRBJ1-1; D is unclear. Germline V lookup: CDR1 MNHNY, CDR2 SVGAGI (reference sequence). The CDR3 totals 12 residues. The CDR3 sequence: CASSYSGTETFF. DNA for the CDR3: TGTGCCAGCAGTTACTCAGGTACTGAAACTTTCTTT.

This clonotype was detected many times. The CDR3 nucleotides read TGTGCCATATCGGCGACAGAGGGATCCCAGCCCCAGCATTTT. Translated, it gives CAISATEGSQPQHF. V and J are TRBV30 and TRBJ1-5; D may be TRBD1 (5 bases). CDR1 and CDR2 (germline): GTSNPN, SVGIG (reference sequence). Trimming pared 8 bases from V and 7 bases from J, leaving 21 bases between. This CDR3 has 14 residues.

This clonotype has at least ten counts. The V and J genes are TRBV19 and TRBJ2-7; 9 bases map to TRBD2. The CDR3 runs 14 residues. Trimming at V came to 3 bases and at J to 3 bases, leaving 3 bases not matched to a gene. The germline V gene encodes CDR1 LNHDA and CDR2 SQIVND (reference sequence). CDR3 sequence (DNA): TGTGCCAGTAGTATTAGCGGGAGTTACTACGAGCAGTACTTC. Its translation: CASSISGSYYEQYF. Full variable domain (outside the CDR3, taken from reference TRBV19 and TRBJ2-7): DGGITQSPKYLFRKEGQNVTLSCEQNLNHDAMYWYRQDPGQGLRLIYYSQIVNDFQKGDIAEGYSVSREKKESFPLTVTSAQKNPTAFYLCASSISGSYYEQYFGPGTRLTVT.

This clonotype was recorded many times. The chain employs TRBV5-1 and TRBJ2-3; 10 bases align to TRBD1. Germline-derived CDR1 and CDR2 are SGHRS and YFSETQ. After removal of 4 bases from V and 3 bases from J, the junction contained 8 bases not matched to a gene. CDR3 size: 16 residues. The DNA of the CDR3 is TGCGCCAGCAGCACCCGGGACAGGGGATGGACAGATACGCAGTATTTT. Protein sequence: CASSTRDRGWTDTQYF.

Ten or more counts support this clonotype. An end of the junction differs from the germline gene, which may be a read error. The chain employs TRBV12-3 or TRBV12-4 and TRBJ1-5; D remains ambiguous. CDR3 length: 13 amino acids. CDR3 sequence: CASSLGSNQPQHF. The CDR3, as DNA: TGTGCCAGCAGCTTAGGTAGCAATCAGCCCCAGCATTTT.

This chain joins TRBV20-1 and TRBJ1-1; tentative D call: TRBD1 (6 bases). CDR1 and CDR2 (germline): DFQATT, SNEGSKA (reference sequence). Between the trimmed V and J ends, which lost 6 bases and 0 bases, there was a span of 17 bases. The CDR3 is made up of 15 amino acids. In nucleotides, the CDR3 is TGCAGTGCCAGCCCGGGGGCGGTCATGAACACTGAAGCTTTCTTT. This translates into CSASPGAVMNTEAFF.